A selection of T cell receptor beta chains follows, all from one sample in a study of T cells in Graves' hyperthyroidism and ophthalmopathy. TCRdb re-called the multiplex PCR reads through MiXCR, storing one row per CDR3 protein. The sample shows approximately 330,000 distinct CDR3 sequences, 15% to 20% of them seen only once. The sequenced sample consisted of blood. The receptors shown here come from a woman aged 50 to 65 with Graves' hyperthyroidism. The CDR3 runs from the conserved cysteine through the conserved F or W. A D gene is named only where the DNA matches it firmly. Only some rows state a clone size, as once, few, many or a class for expanded clones.

>TRBV5-8|TRBJ1-2|many|NA
TGTGCCAGCAGTTGGAGGGGGACCGGCTATGGCTACACCTTC
CASSWRGTGYGYTF
>TRBV12-3/TRBV12-4|TRBJ2-2|few|NA
TGTGCCAGCAGTTTAGAGGGAGTGCCCGGGGAGCTGTTTTTT
CASSLEGVPGELFF
>TRBV12-3/TRBV12-4|TRBJ2-5|few|NA
TGTGCCAGCACCGCCCTGGGGGAGACCCAGTACTTC
CASTALGETQYF
>TRBV7-3|TRBJ2-2|few|NA
TGTGCCAGCAGCTTTGGAGGGACTGGCGGGGAGCTGTTTTTT
CASSFGGTGGELFF
>TRBV6-1|TRBJ2-7|many|NA
TGTGCCAGCAGTCTGCCGCAGGACTACGAGCAGTACTTC
CASSLPQDYEQYF
>TRBV12-3/TRBV12-4|TRBJ1-1|many|NA
TGTGCCAGCAGGAATCACCTGAGAGGGGGGGCAACTGAAGCTTTCTTT
CASRNHLRGGATEAFF
>TRBV20-1|TRBJ1-1|NA|NA
TGCAGTGCCCAAGGACACTTGAACACTGAAGCTTTCTTT
CSAQGHLNTEAFF
>TRBV6-2/TRBV6-3|TRBJ2-1|many|NA
TGTGCCAGCAGTTATGGGCCCCATCGGGAGCAGTTCTTC
CASSYGPHREQFF
>TRBV2|TRBJ2-5|many|NA
TGTGCCAGCAGTGAGCTAGGTAGGGGACAAGAGACCCAGTACTTC
CASSELGRGQETQYF
>TRBV3-1|TRBJ1-6|many|NA
TGTGCCAGCAGCCAACTCCGGACAGTTTCTAATTCACCCCTCCACTTT
CASSQLRTVSNSPLHF
>TRBV6-2/TRBV6-3|TRBJ1-2|once|TRBD1
TGTGCCAGCAAACAGGGGGCGACGGTTTATGGCTACACCTTC
CASKQGATVYGYTF
>TRBV4-1|TRBJ2-1|few|NA
TGCGCCAGCAGCCAAGATGGAGGATTTACCGACAATGAGCAGTTCTTC
CASSQDGGFTDNEQFF
>TRBV2|TRBJ2-1|many|TRBD1
TGTGCCAGCAGTAAAGGACAGGGCCGGGGCGATGAGCAGTTCTTC
CASSKGQGRGDEQFF
>TRBV5-1|TRBJ2-7|few|NA
TGCGCCAGCAATAGAGGCGGGTCCAACTACGAGCAGTACTTC
CASNRGGSNYEQYF
>TRBV20-1|TRBJ1-5|few|TRBD1
TGCAGTGCTAGATCAGATTCCAGGGGGATCTTTAATAGCAATCAGCCCCAGCATTTT
CSARSDSRGIFNSNQPQHF
>TRBV11-2|TRBJ2-3|many|TRBD2
TGTGCCAGCAGCTTTGAGCGGGGGAACACAGATACGCAGTATTTT
CASSFERGNTDTQYF
>TRBV6-2/TRBV6-3|TRBJ1-6|few|TRBD1
TGTGCCAGCAGAACGGGACAGGGATTAAATTCACCCCTCCACTTT
CASRTGQGLNSPLHF
>TRBV19|TRBJ1-5|few|NA
TGTGCCAGTAGTATTCGGGACAACAACCAGCCCCAGCATTTT
CASSIRDNNQPQHF
>TRBV14|TRBJ1-2|few|NA
TGTGCCAGCAGCCCGAATGTGGGCTATGGCTACACCTTC
CASSPNVGYGYTF
>TRBV5-6|TRBJ2-3|many|TRBD2
TGTGCCAGCAGCCCGGATAGCGGGAGAGGCACAGATACGCAGTATTTT
CASSPDSGRGTDTQYF
>TRBV29-1|TRBJ2-2|few|TRBD2
TGCAGCGTTGCCCCAGCGGGAGGTTGGCCCGGGGAGCTGTTTTTT
CSVAPAGGWPGELFF
>TRBV5-1|TRBJ1-1|NA|NA
TGCGCCAGCAGCTTGCGCGGGAGAAGCATGAACACTGAAGCTTTCTTT
CASSLRGRSMNTEAFF
>TRBV29-1|TRBJ2-1|NA|TRBD1
TGCAGCGTTGCAGGGGGCGATTACCTCTCCTACAATGAGCAGTTCTTC
CSVAGGDYLSYNEQFF
>TRBV12-3/TRBV12-4|TRBJ1-1|many|TRBD1
TGTGCCAGCACTAAGACAGGGGTTACCACTGAAGCTTTCTTT
CASTKTGVTTEAFF
>TRBV30|TRBJ1-5|NA|NA
TGTGCCTGGAGTTCACAGGATAATCAGCCCCAGCATTTT
CAWSSQDNQPQHF
>TRBV7-9|TRBJ2-1|NA|TRBD1
TGTGCCAGCAGCGGACAGGGAGAGGAGCAGTTCTTC
CASSGQGEEQFF
>TRBV12-3/TRBV12-4|TRBJ1-1|many|NA
TGTGCCAGCAGTTTGCGAGGGTTGGGTAGTTATGCTTTCTTT
CASSLRGLGSYAFF
>TRBV6-2/TRBV6-3|TRBJ2-2|NA|TRBD2
TGTGCCAGCAGTCCGACTAGCGGGAGGGCCTTCGGGGAGCTGTTTTTT
CASSPTSGRAFGELFF
>TRBV9|TRBJ2-3|few|NA
TGTGCCAGCAGCGTAGCGGGAAAAGATACGCGGTATTTT
CASSVAGKDTRYF
>TRBV28|TRBJ1-2|many|NA
TGTGCCAGCAGTCCAGACACCTCTAACTATGGCTACACCTTC
CASSPDTSNYGYTF
>TRBV12-3/TRBV12-4|TRBJ2-1|many|TRBD1
TGTGCCAGCAGTCGAGGGACAGGAAATGAGCAGTTCTTC
CASSRGTGNEQFF
>TRBV5-1|TRBJ1-1|many|NA
TGCGCCAGCAGCTTGTGGCCGAACACTGAAGCTTTCTTT
CASSLWPNTEAFF
>TRBV3-1|TRBJ1-1|many|TRBD1
TGTGCCAGCAGCCATCCAGGGGACAGGAACACTGAAGCTTTCTTT
CASSHPGDRNTEAFF
>TRBV12-3/TRBV12-4|TRBJ2-2|few|TRBD2
TGTGCCAATTCGCTAGCGGGAAACACCGGGGAGCTGTTTTTT
CANSLAGNTGELFF
>TRBV5-1|TRBJ1-1|few|TRBD1
TGCGCCAGCAGCTCGGGACAGGGTGGTGGCACTGAAGCTTTCTTT
CASSSGQGGGTEAFF
>TRBV12-3/TRBV12-4|TRBJ1-1|NA|NA
TGTGCCAGCAGTTTACAGGGGAGGGACACTGAAGCTTTCTTT
CASSLQGRDTEAFF
>TRBV29-1|TRBJ1-1|many|NA
TGCAGCGCCAAACTCGGCACTGAAGCTTTCTTT
CSAKLGTEAFF
>TRBV30|TRBJ1-2|few|NA
TGTGCCTGGAGCCCCCCGGGTGGCTACACCTTC
CAWSPPGGYTF
>TRBV2|TRBJ2-1|many|NA
TGTGCCAGCAGGAAGAGGCCTAGCGCATACAATGAGCAGTTCTTC
CASRKRPSAYNEQFF
>TRBV18|TRBJ2-5|many|NA
TGTGCCAGCTCACCACCTTCGGTAGAAGAGACCCAGTACTTC
CASSPPSVEETQYF
>TRBV5-5|TRBJ2-4|many|NA
TGTGCCAGCAGCCTCGGGGAGGCCAAAAACATTCAGTACTTC
CASSLGEAKNIQYF
>TRBV7-9|TRBJ2-3|many|NA
TGTGCCAGCAGCTTGGAGCGAGCTAGCACAGATACGCAGTATTTT
CASSLERASTDTQYF
>TRBV5-1|TRBJ2-2|NA|TRBD1
TGCGCCAGCAGCTTGTGGACAGGGCCGCACGGCGCCGGGGAGCTGTTTTTT
CASSLWTGPHGAGELFF
>TRBV12-3/TRBV12-4|TRBJ2-1|many|NA
TGTGCCAGCAGTTTCGGCTCTGAGCAGTTCTTC
CASSFGSEQFF
>TRBV7-3|TRBJ2-5|NA|NA
TGTGCCAGCAGCTTAGGGCTAGGTCGGACCCAGTACTTC
CASSLGLGRTQYF
>TRBV6-1|TRBJ2-3|many|NA
TGTGCCAGCAGTGAAGAGCCAGCAGTAGATACGCAGTATTTT
CASSEEPAVDTQYF
>TRBV5-1|TRBJ1-1|many|NA
TGCGCCAGCAGCTGGCCTTTGGGGCAGGGTAAAACTGAAGCTTTCTTT
CASSWPLGQGKTEAFF
>TRBV30|TRBJ1-6|many|TRBD1
TGTGCCTGGACACAGGGGGATAATTCACCCCTCCACTTT
CAWTQGDNSPLHF
>TRBV18|TRBJ1-1|many|NA
TGTGCCAGCTCACCACTGGTAGACCCGAACACTGAAGCTTTCTTT
CASSPLVDPNTEAFF
>TRBV12-3/TRBV12-4|TRBJ1-2|NA|NA
TGTGCCAGCAGTCTAGCCGGGACACGGGCCGGCTACACCTTC
CASSLAGTRAGYTF
>TRBV12-3/TRBV12-4|TRBJ2-5|NA|TRBD2
TGTGCCAGCAGTCGGGTCCCCCCGCTAGCGGGAGGCGAGACCCAGTACTTC
CASSRVPPLAGGETQYF
>TRBV5-1|TRBJ2-2|once|NA
TGCGCCAGCAGCTTGGTGGCCAATAGGGAGCTGTTTTTT
CASSLVANRELFF
>TRBV5-1|TRBJ1-1|many|NA
TGCGCCAGCAGCCCGTCCGGGGGGACTGAAGCTTTCTTT
CASSPSGGTEAFF
>TRBV27|TRBJ2-2|NA|NA
TGTGCCAGCAGTACAATATTTGCCGGGACAAGGAACACCGGGGAGCTGTTTTTT
CASSTIFAGTRNTGELFF
>TRBV5-5|TRBJ1-6|NA|NA
TGTGCCAGCAGATCGGGTCTCTCGGGAAATTCACCCCTCCACTTT
CASRSGLSGNSPLHF
>TRBV3-1|TRBJ2-3|NA|NA
TGTGCCAGCAGCCTCACGCCATTAGCGGCAGGTACGCAGTATTTT
CASSLTPLAAGTQYF
>TRBV2|TRBJ2-3|many|TRBD1
TGTGCCAGCAGAGAGGACAGGACAGATACGCAGTATTTT
CASREDRTDTQYF
>TRBV7-2|TRBJ1-2|NA|NA
TGTGCCAGCAGCTTAGCCGTGGAGTTCTATGGCTACACCTTC
CASSLAVEFYGYTF
>TRBV28|TRBJ2-1|many|NA
TGTGCCAGCAGTTGGGGCCGCAATGAGCAGTTCTTC
CASSWGRNEQFF
>TRBV18|TRBJ1-5|many|NA
TGTGCCAGCTCACCACACCCGGGAGGGAATCAGCCCCAGCATTTT
CASSPHPGGNQPQHF